This T cell receptor delta chain was captured by sequencing in a study of γδ T cells in repeated Plasmodium falciparum infection. Across the whole study: Donors had four controlled P. falciparum NF54 infections over roughly 620 days. Study findings and constraints: Vgamma9/Vdelta2+ T cells showed a stable polyclonal repertoire with shared TCRgamma sequences. Vdelta2-negative gammadelta repertoires appeared less diverse and less shared in Malian than Australian children.

In its sample, this clone was seen many times. Its antigen is not identified. Other DNA sequences of this sample code for an identical CDR3. Bulk repertoires came from Vgamma9/Vdelta2+ or Vdelta2-negative gammadelta T cells flow-sorted from PBMC. TCRdb processed the multiplex PCR reads again with the CATT caller. Among about 57,000 delta-chain clones listed, over 1.5% were seen once. This CDR3 region has 25 residues. Germline CDR1 is TSWWSYY and CDR2 is QGS. V lost 3 bases and J lost 0; bases outside the gene matches: 34. The chain carries TRDV1 and TRDJ1, with 7 bases lining up with TRDD3. The specimen sequenced was gamma-delta T cells from blood. This receptor was taken from a pool of human donors (malaria-infected and uninfected, not separated). CDR3 residues: CALGEPRATHGTLYWGYDYTDKLIF. The CDR3, as DNA: TGTGCTCTTGGGGAGCCCCGCGCGACCCACGGGACCCTCTACTGGGGATATGACTACACCGATAAACTCATCTTT.